The T cell receptor beta chain under discussion was sequenced for a study of graft-versus-host responses after intestinal transplantation. In its sample, this clone was seen a few times. The antigen is not known. This CDR3 comprises 15 residues. Trimming left V 2 bases short and J 0 bases short, with 11 bases between. Germline CDR1 and CDR2: MNHNS and SASEGT. Profiling relied on immunoSEQ multiplex PCR, and the TCRdb table lists in-frame clones only, not all of them. The sample includes around 39,000 clones, about nine tenths seen only once; the top ten take approximately 7.1%. Study-level results: The marrow of recipients harbored GvH clones, and ileum or blood showed some of them first.

The sequencing here drew on PBMCs, taken 260 to 280 days after transplant. V and J are TRBV6-1 and TRBJ2-7; the D is unclear. The sequence derives from a human patient who received an intestinal transplant, so some T cells may come from the graft donor. CDR3 nucleotides: TGTGCCAGCAGTGAATCCGGGCTTAGCTCCTACGAGCAGTACTTC. Translating it yields CASSESGLSSYEQYF.